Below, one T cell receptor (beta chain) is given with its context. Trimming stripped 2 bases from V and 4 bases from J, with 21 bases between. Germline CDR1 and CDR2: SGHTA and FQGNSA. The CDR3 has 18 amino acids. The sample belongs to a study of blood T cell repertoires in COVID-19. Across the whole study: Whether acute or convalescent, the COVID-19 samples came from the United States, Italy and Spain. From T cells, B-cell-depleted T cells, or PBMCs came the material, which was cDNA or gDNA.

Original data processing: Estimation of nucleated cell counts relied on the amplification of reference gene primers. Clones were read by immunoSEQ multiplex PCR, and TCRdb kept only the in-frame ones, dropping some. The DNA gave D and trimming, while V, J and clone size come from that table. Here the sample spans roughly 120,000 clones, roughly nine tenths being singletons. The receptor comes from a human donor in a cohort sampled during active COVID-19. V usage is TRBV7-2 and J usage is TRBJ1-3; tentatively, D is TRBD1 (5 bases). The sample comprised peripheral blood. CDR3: CASSLQSGIRRSGNTIYF. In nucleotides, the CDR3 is TGTGCCAGCAGCTTACAGTCAGGGATAAGGCGATCGGGAAACACCATATATTTT.